This section outlines one T cell receptor beta chain sequence together with its context. The antigen is undetermined. TCRdb's table, derived via immunoSEQ multiplex PCR, lists solely in-frame clones and lacks some. The sample comprises some 81,000 clones, around nine tenths of which are singletons, and 0.3% to 0.4% rests with the top ten. The sample comes from a study of graft-versus-host responses after intestinal transplantation. General study findings and limits: Ileal or blood samples showed some GvH clones first, and such clones were also found in recipient marrow. Researchers found peak circulating GvH clone levels linked to early post-transplant HvG declines.

V dropped 3 bases and J dropped 5 bases, with 12 bases sitting between them. This CDR3 is built from 14 residues. The germline gives CDR1 SGDLS, CDR2 YYNGEE. The sample here was unstimulated CD4+ T cells sorted from spleen or lymph node cells, taken before intestinal transplant. This TCR was sampled from a human donor who received an intestinal transplant. The genes are TRBV9 and TRBJ2-1; tentatively, D is TRBD1 (6 bases). The DNA for the CDR3 is TGTGCCAGCAGCGCCGGGACAAGAGACAATGAGCAGTTCTTC. Its translation: CASSAGTRDNEQFF.